These 29 T cell receptor beta chains originate from one sample sequenced in a study of early T cells in non-severe SARS-CoV-2 infection. TCRdb re-called the 5' RACE reads through MiXCR, storing one row per CDR3 protein. The sample shows tens of thousands of distinct CDR3 sequences, around 8% of them seen only once. Specimen: whole blood. The receptors here all came from an adult who was a healthcare worker with PCR-confirmed SARS-CoV-2 infection or an uninfected control (not recorded which).

This rearrangement joins TRBV24-1 to TRBJ1-1; TRBD1 matches 7 bases. Per the germline V gene, CDR1 is KGHDR and CDR2 is SFDVKD. The CDR3 loop spans 15 amino acids. Trimming at V came to 7 bases and at J to 4 bases, leaving 11 bases not matched to a gene. As DNA, the CDR3 is TGTGCCACCAGCTCCGGCACAGGGGCGGGCACTGAAGCTTTCTTT. Translated, it gives CATSSGTGAGTEAFF.

Ten or more counts support this clonotype. The chain's CDR3 is CASSERGSANEKLFF. In DNA form, the CDR3 reads TGTGCCAGCAGCGAGAGGGGGTCGGCTAATGAAAAACTGTTTTTT. The chain recombines TRBV9 with TRBJ1-4; D might be TRBD1 (6 bases). The CDR3 spans 15 residues. Germline V gene data show CDR1 as SGDLS and CDR2 as YYNGEE. Trimming left V 3 bases short and J 3 bases short, with 12 bases between.

This clonotype was counted many times. This chain links TRBV5-8 with TRBJ1-5; 11 bases fit TRBD1. The CDR3 contains 15 residues. Germline V lookup: CDR1 SGHTS, CDR2 YDEGEE. The V and J ends lost 4 bases and 6 bases, in that order; junction bases with no gene match: 6. CDR3 nucleotide sequence: TGTGCCAGCAGCCATGGGACAGGGGGAATTCAGCCCCAGCATTTT. This gives the protein CASSHGTGGIQPQHF. Using reference TRBV5-8 and TRBJ1-5 for the parts outside the CDR3, the full variable domain is EAGVTQSPTHLIKTRGQQATLRCSPISGHTSVYWYQQALGLGLQFLLWYDEGEERNRGNFPPRFSGRQFPNYSSELNVNALELEDSALYLCASSHGTGGIQPQHFGDGTRLSIL.

This clonotype was detected ten times or more. The chain joins TRBV6-6 to TRBJ1-5, with D unresolved. The V end was cut by 0 bases, the J end by 7 bases, with 10 bases between. The CDR3 spans 14 residues. Germline V lookup: CDR1 MNHNY, CDR2 SVGAGI (reference sequence). This chain's CDR3 is CASSYSWEGQPQHF. The CDR3 DNA reads as TGTGCCAGCAGTTACTCCTGGGAGGGACAGCCCCAGCATTTT.

This clonotype was seen more than once but under ten times. The rearrangement links TRBV6-5 to TRBJ1-1; TRBD1 matches at 10 bases. Losses at the gene ends were 5 bases for V and 1 base for J; bases not matched to a gene: 4. CDR1 and CDR2 from the germline V gene are MNHEY and SVGAGI. The CDR3 sequence is 15 residues long. CDR3 DNA sequence: TGTGCCAGCAGTAGGGGGGACAGGGGGAACACTGAAGCTTTCTTT. Residues: CASSRGDRGNTEAFF.

This clonotype was observed a few times. The J gene is TRBJ1-2, the V gene TRBV7-2, with TRBD1 matching over 9 bases. There are 14 residues in the CDR3. J lost 3 bases, V lost 2 bases, and 1 base had no gene match. The V gene's germline CDR1 is SGHTA and CDR2 FQGNSA. CDR3 sequence: CASSLTGGDYGYTF. In DNA form, the CDR3 reads TGTGCCAGCAGCTTAACAGGGGGCGACTATGGCTACACCTTC.

The table lists this clonotype with a few counts. The chain has TRBV4-1 and TRBJ2-7, with a weak D call TRBD1 (6 bases). CDR1 is MGHRA, CDR2 YSYEKL, per germline. V gave up 1 base and J gave up 5 bases, with 15 bases separating them. There are 15 residues in the CDR3. CDR3 protein: CASSQGSSPGDEQYF. As DNA, the CDR3 is TGCGCCAGCAGCCAAGGCTCTAGCCCAGGGGACGAGCAGTACTTC.

This clonotype was observed a few times. This chain joins TRBV7-2 and TRBJ2-1, with no clear D. Trimming left V 3 bases short and J 7 bases short, with 13 bases between. The germline V gene has CDR1 SGHTA and CDR2 FQGNSA. The CDR3 totals 14 residues. The CDR3 here is CASSFILPGNEQFF. The CDR3 DNA is TGTGCCAGCAGCTTTATTCTCCCTGGGAATGAGCAGTTCTTC.

This clonotype was seen a few times. The chain is built from TRBV7-9 and TRBJ2-4; D might be TRBD1 (6 bases). V was shortened by 5 bases and J by 0 bases, with 23 bases between the two germline ends. The CDR3 extends over 19 amino acids. Germline V lookup: CDR1 SEHNR, CDR2 FQNEAQ (reference sequence). CDR3 loop: CASSPRGHTITLAKNIQYF. CDR3 in DNA: TGTGCCAGCAGCCCGAGGGGACACACAATCACCCTAGCCAAAAACATTCAGTACTTC.

This clonotype has just a few counts. This sequence joins TRBV2 and TRBJ1-4; D uncertain. The length of the CDR3 is 11 residues. V lost 1 base, J lost 9 bases, and 3 bases lay in between. The germline gives CDR1 SNHLY, CDR2 FYNNEI. CDR3 DNA: TGTGCCAGCAGTGAAGGGAAAAAACTGTTTTTT. Residues: CASSEGKKLFF.

In its sample, this clonotype was seen many times. This chain links TRBV25-1 with TRBJ1-2, with D perhaps TRBD1 (5 bases). Trimming cost V 1 base and J 7 bases, with 13 bases left between them. The CDR3 runs 14 residues. The germline V gene encodes CDR1 MGHDK and CDR2 SYGVNS. The CDR3 region is CASSESRGEGGYTF. The CDR3 bases are TGTGCCAGCAGTGAATCCCGAGGGGAAGGTGGCTACACCTTC.

The chain links TRBV20-1 to TRBJ1-5; maybe TRBD1 (5 bases). Germline V CDR1 and CDR2: DFQATT, SNEGSKA (reference sequence). Trimming pared 5 bases from V and 5 bases from J, leaving 13 bases between. CDR3 length equals 13 residues. DNA of the CDR3: TGCAGTGCTGCAGGGTCGTTGGATCAGCCCCAGCATTTT. This codes for CSAAGSLDQPQHF.

The genes are TRBV29-1 and TRBJ2-1; D unresolved. The CDR3 runs 13 residues. Per germline, CDR1 SQVTM and CDR2 ANQGSEA. V was trimmed by 6 bases and J by 3 bases, leaving 12 bases between them. This chain's CDR3 is CSVRAQGYNEQFF. The CDR3 bases are TGCAGCGTCCGGGCTCAAGGCTACAATGAGCAGTTCTTC.

Only a few counts were recorded for this clonotype. The chain employs TRBV4-1 and TRBJ2-1; D is ambiguous. Germline V lookup: CDR1 MGHRA, CDR2 YSYEKL. This CDR3 spans 12 amino acids. V was clipped by 0 bases and J by 6 bases, with 3 bases between them. DNA of the CDR3: TGCGCCAGCAGCCAAGATATCAATGAGCAGTTCTTC. Its protein product is CASSQDINEQFF.

This sequence joins TRBV9 and TRBJ2-7, with no clear D. This CDR3 is 12 amino acids long. V lost 4 bases and J 6 bases, leaving 11 bases between the germline ends. CDR1 and CDR2 (germline): SGDLS, YYNGEE. DNA for the CDR3: TGTGCCAGCAGCCGTACTTCAGCCGAGCAGTACTTC. This sequence encodes CASSRTSAEQYF.

The chain links TRBV13 to TRBJ2-5; TRBD2 matches at 15 bases. V was pared by 4 bases and J by 5 bases, with 5 bases of the junction left unmatched. This CDR3 contains 16 residues. Germline V lookup: CDR1 PRHDT, CDR2 FYEKMQ (reference sequence). DNA for the CDR3: TGTGCCAGCAGCTGGGGACTAGCGGGGGGCCGGGAGACCCAGTACTTC. It specifies CASSWGLAGGRETQYF.

This clonotype came up many times. The chain uses TRBV7-2 and TRBJ2-7, with 7 positions matching TRBD2. The CDR3 covers 14 residues. Germline assignment: CDR1 SGHTA and CDR2 FQGNSA. J lost 5 bases, V lost 5 bases, and 9 bases had no gene match. CDR3 in amino acids: CASSLTLAGDEQYF. The CDR3 coding sequence is TGTGCCAGCAGCCTCACGCTGGCGGGGGACGAGCAGTACTTC.

The rearrangement joins TRBV6-1 to TRBJ2-4, with D unclear. The length of the CDR3 is 15 residues. V was shortened by 4 bases and J by 0 bases, with 10 bases between the two germline ends. CDR1 MNHNS and CDR2 SASEGT come from the germline V gene. CDR3 region: CASSAMGIAKNIQYF. The CDR3 bases are TGTGCCAGCAGTGCTATGGGGATAGCCAAAAACATTCAGTACTTC.

This clonotype showed up many times. This chain uses TRBV7-9 with TRBJ1-1; perhaps TRBD1 as D (5 bases). CDR1 is SEHNR and CDR2 is FQNEAQ in the germline V gene (reference sequence). This CDR3 region has 13 residues. The germline V and J ends were trimmed by 1 base and 8 bases, with 11 bases remaining between them. DNA of the CDR3: TGTGCCAGCAGCTTAGGACAGTACCTCGAAGCTTTCTTT. Protein sequence: CASSLGQYLEAFF.

This clonotype was detected only a few times. V gene TRBV11-2 combines with J gene TRBJ2-7; D is ambiguous. The CDR3 length is 14 residues. V was trimmed by 3 bases and J by 6 bases, leaving 15 bases between them. CDR1 is SGHAT and CDR2 is FQNNGV in the germline V gene. The CDR3 here is CASSFGVRFGEQYF. The CDR3 DNA reads TGTGCCAGCAGCTTCGGCGTCCGGTTTGGCGAGCAGTACTTC.

This clonotype was picked up a small number of times. The V gene is TRBV7-6, the J gene TRBJ1-1; D is perhaps TRBD1 (5 bases). V shed 4 bases and J shed 5 bases, with 11 bases lying between them. CDR1 is SGHVS and CDR2 is FNYEAQ in the germline V gene. The CDR3 consists of 13 residues. CDR3 loop: CASSSDITTEAFF. The CDR3 region has the DNA TGTGCCAGCAGCTCGGACATCACAACTGAAGCTTTCTTT.

The rearrangement links TRBV18 to TRBJ1-1; D is ambiguous. Germline CDR1 KGHSH, CDR2 LQKENI. Trimming stripped 6 bases from V and 3 bases from J, with 11 bases between. The CDR3 has 13 residues. CDR3 bases: TGTGCCAGCTCCCCGCCTGGGGACACTGAAGCTTTCTTT. Translation: CASSPPGDTEAFF.

This clonotype was found many times. J is TRBJ2-1 and V is TRBV10-3, with TRBD1 matching over 8 bases. V lost 3 bases to trimming and J lost 7 bases; unmatched junction nucleotides: 5. CDR3 length: 14 residues. Germline CDR1 ENHRY, CDR2 SYGVKD. Written as DNA, the CDR3 is TGTGCCATCAGTGACCTTGGACAGGGTAATGAGCAGTTCTTC. Amino acid sequence: CAISDLGQGNEQFF.

This sequence joins TRBV2 and TRBJ2-2, with a tentative D call TRBD1 (6 bases). CDR1 is SNHLY, CDR2 FYNNEI, per germline. CDR3 length equals 16 residues. V gave up 6 bases and J gave up 2 bases, with 16 bases separating them. CDR3 sequence: CASSGRTARNTGELFF. CDR3 nucleotide sequence: TGTGCCAGCAGCGGGCGGACAGCTAGAAACACCGGGGAGCTGTTTTTT.

The rearrangement links TRBV2 to TRBJ2-1; D remains unclear. CDR3 length: 11 amino acids. Germline CDR1 reads SNHLY; CDR2 reads FYNNEI. V lost 4 bases and J 6 bases, leaving 4 bases between the germline ends. CDR3 amino acids: CASSVTNEQFF. The CDR3 bases are TGTGCCAGCAGTGTGACCAATGAGCAGTTCTTC.

This clonotype was picked up a small number of times. V and J are TRBV20-1 and TRBJ2-3; 9 bases are a match to TRBD2. The length of the CDR3 is 18 residues. The trim removed 0 bases at V and 9 bases at J, leaving 19 bases unmatched. Germline CDR1 is DFQATT and CDR2 is SNEGSKA (reference sequence). CDR3 sequence (DNA): TGCAGTGCTAGAGACCCTGCGGCTAGCGGGGCCCTCTACAACACGCAGTATTTT. Its translation is CSARDPAASGALYNTQYF.

Only a few counts were recorded for this clonotype. The rearrangement links TRBV20-1 to TRBJ1-5, with D possibly matching TRBD1 (6 bases). Germline V gene lookup returns CDR1 DFQATT and CDR2 SNEGSKA (reference sequence). Trimming stripped 6 bases from V and 0 bases from J, with 9 bases between. The CDR3 is 13 residues long. The CDR3 here is CSARQDSNQPQHF. In DNA, the CDR3 is TGCAGTGCGCGACAGGATAGCAATCAGCCCCAGCATTTT.

In this sample, this clonotype turned up many times. The chain recombines TRBV29-1 with TRBJ2-1; D not resolved. Deletions cut 7 bases from V and 15 bases from J, with 19 bases between. Germline CDR1 reads SQVTM; CDR2 reads ANQGSEA. The CDR3 covers 11 residues. CDR3 amino acids: CSAWTGPGRFF. In DNA form, the CDR3 reads TGCAGCGCCTGGACGGGCCCTGGGCGGTTCTTC.

This clonotype was picked up many times. The chain joins TRBV3-1 to TRBJ2-6; D possibly corresponds to TRBD1 (6 bases). This CDR3 region has 15 residues. Germline lookup yields CDR1 LGHDT and CDR2 YNNKEL (reference sequence). With 6 bases removed from V and 2 bases from J, the gap between germline ends came to 11 bases. The CDR3 DNA is TGTGCCAGCAGTCGACAGGAGGCTGGGGCCAACGTCCTGACTTTC. Residues: CASSRQEAGANVLTF.